This TCR beta chain was recovered during a study of Ad26.COV2.S vaccination and SARS-CoV-2 variants. Germline V lookup: CDR1 ENHRY, CDR2 SYGVKD. V shed 3 bases and J 3 bases; nucleotides not matched to a gene: 10. This CDR3 has 17 amino acids. The table came from immunoSEQ multiplex PCR; TCRdb's copy has only in-frame clones and leaves some out. The data contain 430,000 or so clones, more than 80% of them seen just once; the ten biggest clones take up about 12%. For this clone: Its specificity is unknown.

Documented treatment: 19 received Ad26.COV2.S at low or high dose, single or two shots; roughly five received placebo; per-sample allocation not given. Following the first vaccine or placebo injection, samples were taken on day 63. Study observations and caveats: Whether participants received vaccine or placebo, their non-spike TCR breadth was similar. Vaccinees displayed broader spike-specific TCR repertoires than placebo recipients.

This receptor was identified in a person aged 18-65 years who received the Ad26.COV2.S COVID-19 vaccine or a placebo. V and J are TRBV10-3 and TRBJ2-1; 8 nucleotides line up with TRBD1. This material consisted of peripheral blood, taken in a trial of Ad26.COV2.S vaccine versus placebo. The CDR3 region is CAISEGQNRGIYNEQFF. The DNA for the CDR3 is TGTGCCATCAGTGAAGGCCAAAACAGGGGGATCTACAATGAGCAGTTCTTC.